Described below is a single T cell receptor beta chain sequence and its context. This clonotype was counted at least ten times. This clone's antigen is unknown. Germline is not matched at one junction end, which may reflect a read error. According to the germline V gene (reference sequence), CDR1 reads SSHAT and CDR2 reads FNYEAQ. Counted from cysteine to phenylalanine, this CDR3 has 15 amino acids. Only the CDR3 part of the read is kept: 45 bases, read in frame from the first base. This sample was included in a study of regulatory T cells in long-lasting Graves disease listed by TCRdb under 2021. In terms of the full investigation: Antithyroid drugs had been taken for less than 3 months by newly diagnosed Graves' disease patients. The study was conducted in China and was registered as a clinical trial. TCR sequencing covered 13 persistent and some 20 newly diagnosed Graves' disease patients, around 35 samples in total. Persistent Graves' disease patients were compared with newly diagnosed Graves' disease patients by peripheral blood TCR sequencing and RNA sequencing.

Study-level results and caveats: Sequencing and analysis were restricted to the TCR beta chain. Preferential use of TRBV28, TRBJ1-2 and TRBJ2-5 was observed in persistent disease, whereas TRBV20-1 and TRBJ2-1 were favored in newly diagnosed disease. A larger number of public clonotypes was shared among persistent patients (2,741) than among newly diagnosed patients (approximately 1,000). The authors noted that the small sample size was a limitation that may lower accuracy. Only peripheral blood was studied, because thyroid tissue, the primary lesion, was inaccessible. Persistent Graves' disease patients showed lower TCR Shannon entropy and fewer highly expanded clones than newly diagnosed patients, suggesting clonal expansion.

The time point tag for this specimen amounts to: newly diagnosed GD, antithyroid drugs for less than 3 months. For both TCR sequencing and RNA sequencing, RNA was extracted from PBMCs in TRIzol. The diagnosis of Graves' disease followed American Thyroid Association guidelines. Recruitment of patients was carried out at an endocrinology department in Xi'an, China. Each patient gave around 9 milliliters of peripheral blood, collected in an EDTA anticoagulant tube. PBMCs were isolated by Ficoll Paque Plus density gradient separation without further T cell sorting. An Agilent 2100 Bioanalyzer and agarose gel were used to check RNA quality, while a NanoDrop 2000 measured RNA concentration. The library was prepared using multiplex PCR. Data came from an Illumina HiSeq 4000. To build TCR beta libraries, CDR3 regions were amplified by Arm-PCR using iRepertoire HTBI primers. Before sequencing, the PCR products underwent gel purification. For the original study's pipeline: A total of around 59 TRBV and some 15 TRBJ segments were identified across samples and were used for gene usage analysis of CDR3 amino acid clonotypes. COPE and FqMerger were used to merge filtered high-quality paired reads into contigs. Contigs were aligned with BLAST to IMGT TRBV, TRBD and TRBJ reference genes, and CDR3 was defined per IMGT. Any clonotype with a frequency above 0.1% was counted as a highly expanded clone. Repertoire diversity was measured by Shannon entropy, and V-J evenness by the Gini coefficient. Clonotypes shared by more than one individual were considered public. TCRdb reran the public reads through fastp at Q25 and MiXCR, keeping productive beta chains. Every entry covers one CDR3 protein and lists the most common genes and DNA from its rows. The V and J calls come from TCRdb's annotation, not from the publication. The table for this sample lists about 470,000 distinct CDR3 sequences; under 20% of them were counted only once. The ten most abundant clones make up less than 15% of the sample.

These same data were also listed under a study on T cells in Graves' hyperthyroidism and ophthalmopathy. The other study reports the following: Stable Graves' hyperthyroidism was defined as the absence of progression to ophthalmopathy over 18 months of follow-up. Hyperthyroidism patients were newly diagnosed, with disease duration under 2 months, and aged 18 to 65 years. Patients with uncontrolled infections, other autoimmune diseases, pregnancy or lactation were excluded. Diagnoses were based on clinical symptoms, serum thyroxine and TRAb, thyroid ultrasound and orbital computed tomography. The TCR CDR3 was subjected to a first round of RT-PCR using the HTBI primer set and the Qiagen OneStep RT-PCR kit. Most expanded thyroid clonotypes (frequency above 0.001) were also found in blood, which suggests that blood repertoires may mirror thyroid immune responses. A model built on a 13 V-J signature distinguished ophthalmopathy from stable hyperthyroidism, reaching 85% to 90% sensitivity and approximately 83% specificity in cross-validation and 80%/75% in testing. During validation, the model predicted progression to ophthalmopathy a median of around 7 months ahead of onset, with approximately 70% sensitivity and around 73% specificity. To identify TCR V-J signatures that set the groups apart, the researchers used a discovery cohort of roughly 100 patients, made up of 43 with Graves' ophthalmopathy and some 55 with stable Graves' hyperthyroidism. Whether ophthalmopathy could be predicted prospectively was tested in an independent validation cohort made up of fewer than 20 hyperthyroidism patients plus 17 patients who later progressed to ophthalmopathy. For training and testing, the 110 or so patients in the discovery cohort were randomly divided in a 7:3 ratio. In roughly six Graves' hyperthyroidism patients, the study also compared T-cell repertoires from thyroid tissue with T-cell repertoires from blood. Once sampling was done, hyperthyroidism patients were given methimazole at a starting dose of 30 mg daily, whereas ophthalmopathy patients were given high-dose intravenous methylprednisolone. Libraries were constructed in a second round of multiplex PCR, after which size selection and purification were carried out. The libraries were sequenced on an Illumina HiSeq2000 using paired-end 100 bp reads. Raw data were processed with SOAPnuke, discarding reads with adapters, uncalled bases, mean Phred below 15, or no exact constant-primer or identifier match. High-quality paired reads were merged using COPE v1.2.5, and each unique nucleotide sequence was defined as a clonotype. MiTCR v1.1 was used to align clonotypes to the IMGT TRBV, TRBD and TRBJ reference segments. Only V-J combinations with frequency above 0.0001, covering about 99% of repertoires, were analysed. The TCS score was defined as F50 (clonal expansion) divided by E x V (chaos), with BLOSUM62-based TCRdist calculated between CDR3 peptides within each V-J. Welch's t-statistics and random forest reduced approximately 520 V-J features to about 12, which were used in a naive Bayes classifier (R e1071). Sample size was not statistically predetermined, and blinding of investigators to group allocation was not performed. The paper reports TCR Vbeta CDR3 sequencing of some 140 peripheral blood samples: some 41 ophthalmopathy, about 75 hyperthyroidism and around 17 progressor patients.

Source: peripheral blood mononuclear cells (PBMCs), taken at new diagnosis, from a patient treated with antithyroid drugs. The origin of this receptor is a man aged 35 to 55 with Graves disease. Donor details come from another sample of the same person, matched by shared clones. Recombination joined TRBV7-7 with TRBJ2-5; the D assignment is uncertain and may be TRBD1 or TRBD2, with 5 bases supporting each. The nucleotides read TGTGCTAGCAGCTTATCGGGACGGGACCAAGAGACCCAGTACTTC. Its product reads: CASSLSGRDQETQYF.